This is a list of T cell receptor beta chains from one sample in a study of T cell responses to AZD1222 COVID-19 vaccine. Some clones are missing from TCRdb's copy, which holds only in-frame ones; the method was immunoSEQ multiplex PCR. The sample contains some 120,000 clones, 90% of which appear only once. The sequencing used peripheral blood, collected on day 0 of AZD1222 vaccination. These receptors all stem from an adult in good health. The CDR3 runs from the conserved cysteine through the conserved F or W. A D gene is named only where the DNA matches it firmly. Expanded clones are given a class, and other clones once, few, many or no size at all.

-	TRBV6-5	-	TRBJ1-1	CASSSGTNTEAFF	TGTGCCAGCAGTTCTGGGACGAACACTGAAGCTTTCTTT
-	TRBV28	-	TRBJ2-1	CASIPGGPVNEQFF	TGTGCCAGCATACCCGGGGGGCCTGTCAATGAGCAGTTCTTC
-	TRBV6-1	-	TRBJ1-3	CASSEVFGTSGVENTIYF	TGTGCCAGCAGTGAAGTCTTTGGAACTTCGGGGGTAGAAAACACCATATATTTT
-	TRBV27	-	TRBJ2-2	CASSLSGRNTGELFF	TGTGCCAGCAGTTTATCCGGGAGGAACACCGGGGAGCTGTTTTTT
-	TRBV6-1	-	TRBJ2-2	CASSEPRFRLGNTGELFF	TGTGCCAGCAGTGAACCCCGATTTCGACTTGGGAACACCGGGGAGCTGTTTTTT
-	TRBV15	few	TRBJ1-4	CATSRVRGATNEKLFF	TGTGCCACCAGCAGAGTCCGGGGGGCAACTAATGAAAAACTGTTTTTT
-	TRBV6-5	-	TRBJ2-5	CASSLSGARETQYF	TGTGCCAGCAGCCTCTCAGGGGCCAGGGAGACCCAGTACTTC
-	TRBV27	-	TRBJ2-7	CASSLSGRGTRGEQYF	TGTGCCAGCAGTTTATCGGGCCGGGGGACCCGCGGCGAGCAGTACTTC
TRBD2	TRBV28	-	TRBJ2-7	CASRLTSGMYEQYF	TGTGCCAGCAGACTAACTAGCGGGATGTACGAGCAGTACTTC
TRBD2	TRBV4-3	-	TRBJ2-5	CASSQGGGGIFGETQYF	TGCGCCAGCAGCCAAGGGGGCGGGGGGATTTTCGGAGAGACCCAGTACTTC
TRBD2	TRBV5-5	-	TRBJ2-3	CASSYFMAGGTDTQYF	TGTGCCAGCAGCTACTTTATGGCGGGAGGGACAGATACGCAGTATTTT
-	TRBV19	-	TRBJ2-6	CASMSGASGANVLTF	TGTGCCAGTATGTCCGGGGCGAGCGGGGCCAACGTCCTGACTTTC
-	TRBV5-8	-	TRBJ1-1	CASSFYSGTLNTEAFF	TGTGCCAGCAGCTTTTACTCCGGGACTCTGAACACTGAAGCTTTCTTT
-	TRBV5-4	once	TRBJ1-5	CASSFKTDSNQPQHF	TGTGCCAGCAGCTTTAAAACAGATAGCAATCAGCCCCAGCATTTT
-	TRBV6-1	-	TRBJ1-1	CASSERGRNTEAFF	TGTGCCAGCAGTGAGCGGGGGCGGAACACTGAAGCTTTCTTT
TRBD2	TRBV6-1	-	TRBJ2-7	CASSGAAGTSDEQYF	TGTGCCAGCAGTGGAGCCGCCGGAACTAGCGACGAGCAGTACTTC
TRBD2	TRBV3-1/TRBV3-2	-	TRBJ2-1	CASSPFGAGAYNEQFF	TGTGCCAGCAGCCCCTTCGGGGCGGGAGCCTACAATGAGCAGTTCTTC
TRBD1	TRBV5-6	-	TRBJ2-7	CASSLGDRTSYEQYF	TGTGCCAGCAGCTTGGGGGACAGGACCTCCTACGAGCAGTACTTC
-	TRBV5-1	-	TRBJ2-1	CASSQAFGGMHEQFF	TGCGCCAGCAGCCAAGCCTTTGGAGGGATGCATGAGCAGTTCTTC
TRBD1	TRBV24-1	-	TRBJ2-5	CATSDWPGQGVQETQYF	TGTGCCACCAGTGATTGGCCGGGACAGGGGGTTCAAGAGACCCAGTACTTC
-	TRBV19	-	TRBJ1-5	CASSISGKGQPQHF	TGTGCCAGTAGTATATCCGGGAAGGGTCAGCCCCAGCATTTT
TRBD1	TRBV24-1	-	TRBJ2-3	CATSERGTGLDTQYF	TGTGCCACCAGTGAACGCGGGACAGGGTTAGATACGCAGTATTTT
-	TRBV19	-	TRBJ2-2	CASSIGQGGELFF	TGTGCCAGTAGTATAGGGCAGGGCGGGGAGCTGTTTTTT
TRBD1	TRBV24-1	-	TRBJ1-2	CATSDSTGDGSNYGYTF	TGTGCCACCAGTGATTCAACAGGGGACGGAAGCAACTATGGCTACACCTTC
TRBD2	TRBV4-1	-	TRBJ2-7	CASRAGASGTSYEQYF	TGCGCCAGCCGCGCGGGGGCTAGCGGGACTTCCTACGAGCAGTACTTC
-	TRBV9	-	TRBJ2-6	CASTAEGGLFSGANVLTF	TGTGCCAGCACAGCAGAAGGGGGTCTCTTTTCTGGGGCCAACGTCCTGACTTTC
-	TRBV2	few	TRBJ1-3	CASSELGNTIYF	TGTGCCAGCAGTGAATTAGGAAACACCATATATTTT
-	TRBV9	once	TRBJ2-5	CASSIREGGGETQYF	TGTGCCAGCAGCATTAGGGAAGGGGGTGGGGAGACCCAGTACTTC
-	TRBV11-2	-	TRBJ2-2	CASSLDTPDTGELFF	TGTGCCAGCAGCTTAGACACGCCCGACACCGGGGAGCTGTTTTTT
TRBD1	TRBV28	-	TRBJ1-2	CASSLGNRGQDYGYTF	TGTGCCAGCAGTTTAGGGAACAGGGGGCAGGACTATGGCTACACCTTC
-	TRBV19	-	TRBJ2-1	CASKGNEQFF	TGTGCCAGTAAGGGCAATGAGCAGTTCTTC
-	TRBV6-5	-	TRBJ2-7	CASSFSDQGQIEQYF	TGTGCCAGCAGTTTTAGCGACCAAGGACAGATCGAGCAGTACTTC
-	TRBV29-1	-	TRBJ1-1	CSVGDGLNTEAFF	TGCAGCGTTGGGGACGGACTGAACACTGAAGCTTTCTTT
-	TRBV7-3	-	TRBJ2-1	CASSSRATSSYNEQFF	TGTGCCAGCAGCTCTAGGGCCACGAGCTCCTACAATGAGCAGTTCTTC
-	TRBV5-6	once	TRBJ2-6	CASTPWGGANVLTF	TGTGCCAGCACGCCTTGGGGTGGGGCCAACGTCCTGACTTTC
-	TRBV5-1	-	TRBJ1-2	CASSLDRTADGYTF	TGCGCCAGCAGCTTGGATCGGACTGCCGATGGCTACACCTTC
TRBD2	TRBV11-2	-	TRBJ2-7	CASRGGTRKVLSSYEQYF	TGTGCCAGCAGAGGGGGGACTAGAAAAGTCCTTAGCTCCTACGAGCAGTACTTC
-	TRBV30	-	TRBJ1-4	CAWGEGNEKLFF	TGTGCCTGGGGCGAGGGCAATGAAAAACTGTTTTTT
-	TRBV7-2	-	TRBJ2-1	CASSLVGNEQFF	TGTGCCAGCAGCTTAGTGGGAAATGAGCAGTTCTTC
TRBD1	TRBV4-1	-	TRBJ2-3	CASSQDRGTGGTDTQYF	TGCGCCAGCAGCCAAGATAGGGGGACAGGGGGCACAGATACGCAGTATTTT
-	TRBV7-9	-	TRBJ1-1	CASSSQGGYTEAFF	TGTGCCAGCAGCTCACAGGGAGGTTACACTGAAGCTTTCTTT
-	TRBV3-1/TRBV3-2	-	TRBJ1-3	CASTQGGTGNTIYF	TGTGCCAGCACTCAAGGGGGGACGGGGAACACCATATATTTT
-	TRBV29-1	few	TRBJ1-1	CSVEDRRWYTEAFF	TGCAGCGTTGAAGACAGGCGTTGGTACACTGAAGCTTTCTTT
-	TRBV5-1	-	TRBJ1-4	CASSLAPEGEKLFF	TGCGCCAGCAGCTTGGCGCCCGAGGGAGAAAAACTGTTTTTT
-	TRBV20-1	-	TRBJ2-1	CSASLPSSYNEQFF	TGCAGTGCTAGTTTGCCGAGCTCCTACAATGAGCAGTTCTTC
-	TRBV23-1	once	TRBJ2-2	CASSQWGWVLTANTGELFF	TGCGCCAGCAGTCAATGGGGATGGGTATTGACAGCGAACACCGGGGAGCTGTTTTTT
-	TRBV6-5	few	TRBJ1-5	CASNGGANQPQHF	TGTGCCAGCAACGGAGGGGCTAATCAGCCCCAGCATTTT
-	TRBV5-1	-	TRBJ1-1	CASSVGKNTEAFF	TGCGCCAGCAGCGTAGGGAAGAACACTGAAGCTTTCTTT